One sample yielded the 12 T cell receptor beta chains listed below, sequenced in a study of Ad26.COV2.S vaccination and SARS-CoV-2 variants. The sample's treatment: 15 to 20 received Ad26.COV2.S at low or high dose, single or two shots; a few received placebo; per-sample allocation not given. On day 63 after the first injection, vaccine and placebo recipients gave samples. The repertoire was sequenced with immunoSEQ multiplex PCR; TCRdb's copy has only in-frame clones and lacks some. The sample contains 250,000 to 300,000 clones, over 75% of which appear only once. Sequencing was performed on peripheral blood, taken in a trial of Ad26.COV2.S vaccine versus placebo. The receptors come from a person aged 18-60 years who received the Ad26.COV2.S COVID-19 vaccine or a placebo.

This clone was seen more than once but under ten times. This chain uses TRBV5-1 with TRBJ2-2, with D possibly being TRBD1 (6 bases). The germline V and J ends were trimmed by 5 bases and 0 bases, with 11 bases remaining between them. This CDR3 is 15 amino acids long. Germline V gene lookup returns CDR1 SGHRS and CDR2 YFSETQ. CDR3 sequence: CASRTGTTNTGELFF. CDR3 DNA sequence: TGCGCCAGCAGAACCGGGACAACGAACACCGGGGAGCTGTTTTTT.

The chain couples TRBV2 to TRBJ2-4; 8 bases match TRBD1. The junction had 9 bases not matched to a gene; V was cut back by 5 bases and J by 9 bases. The germline V gene has CDR1 SNHLY and CDR2 FYNNEI. The CDR3 is made up of 14 amino acids. CDR3 sequence: CASSPSRQGSIQYF. The CDR3 nucleotides are TGTGCCAGCAGTCCTAGTCGACAGGGGAGCATTCAGTACTTC.

About this clone: One junction end disagrees with the germline gene, perhaps due to a read error. The chain couples TRBV7-9 to TRBJ2-7, with 8 bases identical to TRBD2. Germline CDR1 reads SEHNR; CDR2 reads FQNEAQ (reference sequence). The CDR3 length is 11 residues. The CDR3 loop is CASSVAGEQYF. The CDR3 nucleotides read TGTGCCAGCAGCGTAGCGGGGGAGCAGTACTTC. Combining the CDR3 with reference TRBV7-9 and TRBJ2-7 gives the whole variable domain DTGVSQNPRHKITKRGQNVTFRCDPISEHNRLYWYRQTLGQGPEFLTYFQNEAQLEKSRLLSDRFSAERPKGSFSTLEIQRTEQGDSAMYLCASSVAGEQYFGPGTRLTVT.

The V gene is TRBV25-1, the J gene TRBJ2-1; possible D gene TRBD2, 6 bases. CDR1 and CDR2 (germline): MGHDK, SYGVNS. The ends were cut back, 6 bases at V and 4 bases at J, with 13 bases in the middle. CDR3 size: 14 residues. The CDR3 is CASSPGGIYNEQFF. Written as DNA, the CDR3 is TGTGCCAGCAGCCCAGGAGGGATATACAATGAGCAGTTCTTC.

This clone was seen only once. The chain employs TRBV7-6 and TRBJ2-1; 8 nucleotides line up with TRBD1. CDR1 is SGHVS and CDR2 is FNYEAQ in the germline V gene. The CDR3 consists of 15 residues. Unmatched junction bases numbered 4, after V lost 4 bases and J lost 2 bases. The CDR3 DNA reads as TGTGCCAGCAGCTATTACAGGGGGACCTACAATGAGCAGTTCTTC. This gives the protein CASSYYRGTYNEQFF. Filled out from reference TRBV7-6 and TRBJ2-1, the complete variable domain reads GAGVSQSPRYKVTKRGQDVALRCDPISGHVSLYWYRQALGQGPEFLTYFNYEAQQDKSGLPNDRFSAERPEGSISTLTIQRTEQRDSAMYRCASSYYRGTYNEQFFGPGTRLTVL.

Details on this clone: The germline gene is not matched at one end of the junction; a read error may be the cause. V usage is TRBV6-1 and J usage is TRBJ1-1, with TRBD1 matching over 8 bases. Per germline, CDR1 MNHNS and CDR2 SASEGT. The CDR3 is made up of 15 amino acids. CDR3 sequence: CAGSDQGALNTEAFF. As DNA, the CDR3 is TGTGCCGGCAGTGATCAGGGGGCCTTGAACACTGAAGCTTTCTTT.

This chain joins TRBV7-8 and TRBJ2-7, with D possibly being TRBD1 or TRBD2 (5 bases each). Per germline, CDR1 SGHVS and CDR2 FQNEAQ. V lost 3 bases to trimming and J lost 6 bases, with 18 bases between them. CDR3 length: 15 amino acids. This CDR3 reads CASSFTDGTVIEQYF. The CDR3 nucleotides are TGTGCCAGCAGCTTTACAGATGGGACCGTCATCGAGCAGTACTTC.

The J gene is TRBJ1-3, the V gene TRBV3-1 (or the pseudogene TRBV3-2); D remains ambiguous. The CDR3 loop spans 13 amino acids. Germline-derived CDR1 and CDR2 are LGHDT and YNNKEL (reference sequence). The V gene lost 4 bases and the J gene lost 4 bases, with 8 bases spanning the gap. This CDR3 reads CASSPRLGNTIYF. The DNA of the CDR3 is TGTGCCAGCAGCCCGCGTCTCGGAAACACCATATATTTT.

This rearrangement joins TRBV29-1 to TRBJ1-1; no clear D. CDR1 is SQVTM and CDR2 is ANQGSEA in the germline V gene. This CDR3 region has 12 residues. V was clipped by 6 bases and J by 3 bases, with 11 bases between them. The CDR3 DNA follows: TGCAGCGTGTACAGTGCCTACACTGAAGCTTTCTTT. Translated: CSVYSAYTEAFF.

The chain has TRBV5-6 and TRBJ1-5; unclear D gene. Germline CDR1 SGHDT, CDR2 YYEEEE. V was cut by 0 bases and J by 4 bases, with 8 bases left in between. The CDR3 loop spans 14 amino acids. The CDR3 region is CASSLGPLNQPQHF. CDR3 DNA sequence: TGTGCCAGCAGCTTGGGTCCCCTAAATCAGCCCCAGCATTTT.

The chain uses TRBV11-3 and TRBJ1-2; no clear D gene. V lost 7 bases to trimming and J lost 10 bases, with 16 bases between them. The germline V gene has CDR1 SGHNT and CDR2 YENEEA. CDR3 size: 12 residues. CDR3 sequence: CASNRSRGDYTF. The CDR3 DNA reads TGTGCCAGCAACCGGTCGAGAGGAGACTACACCTTC.

The rearrangement joins TRBV9 to TRBJ2-1; 8 bases are shared with TRBD1. This CDR3 has 15 residues. Germline V gene sequence: CDR1 SGDLS, CDR2 YYNGEE. With 4 bases clipped from V and 2 bases from J, the junction kept 5 bases outside the gene matches. The CDR3 nucleotides read TGTGCCAGCAGCCTCCGGGACAGGCCCTACAATGAGCAGTTCTTC. Protein: CASSLRDRPYNEQFF.